These T cell receptor beta chains were read from a single sample in a study of response to subunit inactivated influenza vaccine. TCRdb re-analysed the RT-PCR reads in MiXCR, keeping a single row per CDR3 protein. Among more than 700,000 distinct CDR3 sequences, about 20% were seen once, and the ten largest hold roughly 10%. This sample comprised PBMCs from blood, obtained about 5 days after vaccination. These receptors were taken from a man aged 45-65 years who received an inactivated influenza vaccine. The CDR3 runs from the conserved cysteine through the conserved F or W. D genes are given only for firm matches. Part of the rows lack a size; the others show once, few, many or a class for expanded clones.

V	J	size	D	DNA	CDR3
TRBV6-1	TRBJ2-7	-	TRBD2	TGTGCCAGCAGTCCCGGACTAGCGGGAGGCGGGAAGCAGTACTTC	CASSPGLAGGGKQYF
TRBV10-2	TRBJ2-3	few	-	TGCGCCAGCAGTGAAAGTCTAGCAGGCACAGATACGCAGTATTTT	CASSESLAGTDTQYF
TRBV3-1	TRBJ2-3	-	TRBD2	TGTGCCAGCAGCCGCCGACTAGCGGGAGTCACAGATACGCAGTATTTT	CASSRRLAGVTDTQYF
TRBV2	TRBJ2-2	-	-	TGTGCCAGCATAGGCGGGAACACCGGGGAGCTGTTTTTT	CASIGGNTGELFF
TRBV29-1	TRBJ2-1	few	TRBD2	TGCAGCGTTGAAGACTTATTAGCGGGAGGATCCTACAATGAGCAGTTCTTC	CSVEDLLAGGSYNEQFF
TRBV20-1	TRBJ2-1	few	TRBD2	TGCAGTGCTACGACCCTGGGGACTAGCGGGGGCCCAAGCTTCAATGAGCAGTTCTTC	CSATTLGTSGGPSFNEQFF
TRBV5-1	TRBJ1-4	-	-	TGCGCCAGCAGTTTTGGACCTTCAGACGGCGAAAAACTGTTTTTT	CASSFGPSDGEKLFF
TRBV29-1	TRBJ2-3	many	-	TGCAGCGGGAGGTCAACAGATACGCAGTATTTT	CSGRSTDTQYF
TRBV16	TRBJ2-7	-	-	TGTGCCAGCACCAGCATGGGGGGCGTTTACGAGCAGTACTTC	CASTSMGGVYEQYF
TRBV3-1	TRBJ1-2	-	-	TGTGCCAGCAGCCAAGATGGGGGAATAGGTGGCTACACCTTC	CASSQDGGIGGYTF